This T cell receptor (beta chain) was documented in a study of blood T cells in healthy people across ages. Study outcomes and limitations: Diversity estimates drawn from one million T cells were deemed underestimates. CMV status of donors was not determined, possibly confounding expanded clonotype changes.

For the second PCR, which ran for about 7 to 12 cycles, a sample-barcoded 5' primer and a J-beta primer mix were used. Each CDR3 protein gets one entry after TCRdb re-called the 5' RACE reads with MiXCR. Of about 640,000 distinct CDR3 sequences in the sample, roughly 53% are singletons; the top ten hold 35% to 40%. CDR1 is DFQATT and CDR2 is SNEGSKA in the germline V gene (reference sequence). The CDR3 consists of 14 residues. V was pared by 0 bases and J by 6 bases, with 6 bases of the junction left unmatched. Russia was home to the donors, healthy Caucasian individuals aged 6 to 90. Every donor contributed 7.5 to 10 milliliters of peripheral blood by blood draw. On this clonotype itself: Its antigen remains unknown.

The receptor was isolated from a man aged 55 to 70 in good health. The sample comprised blood. The V and J genes are TRBV20-1 and TRBJ1-1, with 8 bases lining up with TRBD1. The CDR3 is CSARDASGGPEAFF. As DNA, the CDR3 is TGCAGTGCTAGAGATGCCTCAGGGGGCCCTGAAGCTTTCTTT.